Listed here are 18 T cell receptor beta chains from one sample, sequenced in a study of OX40 agonist ivuxolimab in advanced cancers. Library preparation used the immunoSEQ multiplex PCR assay. TCRdb carries this immuneACCESS record with in-frame sequences only. Its versions omit some clonotypes, under half of them owing to an unresolved V gene in the studies checked, with the rest unexplained. Here the sample has roughly 25,000 clones; about 75% occur a single time. The ten largest clones represent just over 2% of the sample. This specimen was CD4+ or CD8+ T cells sorted from blood, taken in a trial of the OX40 agonist ivuxolimab. These receptors were obtained from an adult with an advanced solid tumor such as melanoma, head and neck, liver or kidney cancer.

V is TRBV5-5 and J is TRBJ1-1; D call uncertain. The CDR3 runs 14 residues. CDR1 is SGHKS and CDR2 is YYEKEE in the germline V gene (reference sequence). The V end lost 5 bases, the J end lost 1 base, and 12 bases lay between the germline ends. The CDR3 region has the DNA TGTGCCAGCAGGAGGGAAGGCGCGAACACTGAAGCTTTCTTT. Translation gives CASRREGANTEAFF.

The rearrangement links TRBV28 to TRBJ2-7, with 8 bases aligning to TRBD1. The CDR3 contains 14 residues. V lost 4 bases, J lost 2 bases, and 4 bases stayed unmatched. CDR1 and CDR2 (germline): MDHEN, SYDVKM. This chain's CDR3 is CASSSGQGAYEQYF. The CDR3 DNA follows: TGTGCCAGCAGTTCAGGACAGGGCGCCTACGAGCAGTACTTC.

V usage is TRBV11-1 and J usage is TRBJ2-1; perhaps TRBD2 as D (6 bases). The CDR3 contains 16 residues. V was trimmed by 1 base and J by 0 bases, leaving 10 bases between them. Germline loops: CDR1 SGHAT, CDR2 FQDESV (reference sequence). The CDR3, as DNA: TGTGCCAGCAGCTTAGGCCGGGGGATCTCCTACAATGAGCAGTTCTTC. Its translation is CASSLGRGISYNEQFF.

The CDR3 loop is CASKRGGDTQYF. CDR3 nucleotide sequence: TGTGCCAGCAAGAGGGGTGGAGATACGCAGTATTTT. The gene calls are TRBV6-5 and TRBJ2-3, with D perhaps assigned TRBD1 or TRBD2 (5 bases each). V lost 7 bases and J lost 5, with 10 bases in between. This CDR3 comprises 12 residues. The germline V gene encodes CDR1 MNHEY and CDR2 SVGAGI.

The chain is built from TRBV19 and TRBJ1-1; D unclear. V lost 7 bases and J lost 0, with 6 bases in between. The CDR3 has 12 amino acids. Per germline, CDR1 LNHDA and CDR2 SQIVND (reference sequence). DNA for the CDR3: TGTGCCAGTAAATGGATGAACACTGAAGCTTTCTTT. Protein product: CASKWMNTEAFF.

The rearrangement links TRBV6-1 to TRBJ2-5; 7 bases align to TRBD1. J was trimmed by 2 bases and V by 5 bases; bases with no gene match: 8. This CDR3 region has 15 residues. Germline CDR1 is MNHNS and CDR2 is SASEGT. The CDR3 sequence is CASSRTGVGQETQYF. CDR3 DNA sequence: TGTGCCAGCAGTAGAACAGGGGTTGGGCAAGAGACCCAGTACTTC.

The chain carries TRBV6-5 and TRBJ2-5, with D maybe TRBD2 (5 bases). Germline CDR1 and CDR2: MNHEY and SVGAGI. This CDR3 has 14 residues. Trimming took 7 bases from V and 5 from J, leaving 17 bases between them. CDR3 in DNA: TGTGCCAGCACCCACAAGAGGGCGAGCGAGACCCAGTACTTC. Its protein is CASTHKRASETQYF.

V and J are TRBV19 and TRBJ2-1, with D unresolved. Per germline, CDR1 LNHDA and CDR2 SQIVND (reference sequence). V lost 6 bases to trimming and J lost 4 bases, with 16 bases between them. The CDR3 loop spans 15 amino acids. CDR3 DNA sequence: TGTGCCAGTAGCGGTAGGGTTAATGATTACAATGAGCAGTTCTTC. Its translation: CASSGRVNDYNEQFF.

There are a few counts of this clone. V gene TRBV2 combines with J gene TRBJ1-6; D perhaps matches TRBD1 (6 bases). The CDR3 runs 14 residues. The V gene lost 6 bases and the J gene lost 4 bases, with 10 bases spanning the gap. Per germline, CDR1 SNHLY and CDR2 FYNNEI. CDR3 protein: CASRPGQYNSPLHF. The CDR3 DNA sequence: TGTGCCAGCAGACCTGGACAGTATAATTCACCCCTCCACTTT.

The CDR3 region has the DNA TGTGCCATCAGTGTCCAAGTCGGACTAGCGGGAGGTGGTGAGCAGTTCTTC. The encoded protein is CAISVQVGLAGGGEQFF. The rearrangement joins TRBV10-3 to TRBJ2-1, with 14 positions matching TRBD2. Germline CDR1 reads ENHRY; CDR2 reads SYGVKD. V was clipped by 4 bases and J by 9 bases; unmatched bases: 11. The CDR3 loop spans 17 amino acids.

The sample holds one count of this clone. The gene calls are TRBV11-3 and TRBJ2-3; D might be TRBD1 (6 bases). This CDR3 comprises 14 residues. Per the germline V gene, CDR1 is SGHNT and CDR2 is YENEEA. The V end was cut by 5 bases, the J end by 1 base, with 10 bases between. The CDR3 region is CASSESGGTDTQYF. In DNA form, the CDR3 reads TGTGCCAGCAGCGAATCAGGGGGCACAGATACGCAGTATTTT.

The chain links TRBV6-6 to TRBJ2-3; 8 bases match TRBD1. The length of the CDR3 is 14 residues. Germline V gene lookup returns CDR1 MNHNY and CDR2 SVGAGI (reference sequence). V lost 6 bases to trimming and J lost 2 bases; unmatched junction nucleotides: 4. The CDR3 nucleotides are TGTGCCAGCAGCGAGGACAGGGTCACAGATACGCAGTATTTT. Translating it yields CASSEDRVTDTQYF.

The CDR3 nucleotides are TGTGCCAGCAGTACCCAGGGGGAATCTTGGAAGCAGTACTTC. Translation gives CASSTQGESWKQYF. V gene TRBV6-5 combines with J gene TRBJ2-7; 7 bases map to TRBD1. Germline lookup yields CDR1 MNHEY and CDR2 SVGAGI. The CDR3 spans 14 residues. Trimming at V came to 5 bases and at J to 8 bases, leaving 12 bases not matched to a gene.

This chain links TRBV4-2 with TRBJ1-6; 9 nucleotides align to TRBD1. Germline loops: CDR1 LGHNA, CDR2 YNFKEQ. V lost 0 bases and J lost 9; bases outside the gene matches: 3. The CDR3 loop spans 15 amino acids. The CDR3 reads CASSQEHRGLSPLHF. The CDR3 DNA follows: TGTGCCAGCAGCCAAGAGCACAGGGGGCTTTCACCCCTCCACTTT.

The chain combines TRBV28 with TRBJ2-5, with TRBD1 matching 8 bases. Germline-derived CDR1 and CDR2 are MDHEN and SYDVKM. This CDR3 is 17 amino acids long. V lost 5 bases, J lost 4 bases, and 15 bases stayed unmatched. The CDR3 DNA reads TGTGCCAGCAGTGCGACAGGGGAGTGGGGAGTGCGAGAGACCCAGTACTTC. Its translation is CASSATGEWGVRETQYF.

This clone has just one count. The gene calls are TRBV18 and TRBJ2-5; weak D call: TRBD2 (7 bases). Germline CDR1 and CDR2: KGHSH and LQKENI. There are 15 residues in the CDR3. V lost 0 bases to trimming and J lost 4 bases, with 12 bases between them. The CDR3 here is CASSPPGGGRETQYF. CDR3 DNA: TGTGCCAGCTCACCACCGGGGGGCGGGAGAGAGACCCAGTACTTC.

The rearrangement joins TRBV18 to TRBJ1-6; no reliable D call. The CDR3 sequence is 15 residues long. Germline V lookup: CDR1 KGHSH, CDR2 LQKENI. Trimming pared 1 base from V and 7 bases from J, leaving 11 bases between. The CDR3 protein is CASSPRSQENSPLHF. The CDR3 DNA is TGTGCCAGCTCACCACGATCCCAGGAGAATTCACCCCTCCACTTT.

The chain is built from TRBV28 and TRBJ2-5, with 13 bases lining up with TRBD2. Per the germline V gene, CDR1 is MDHEN and CDR2 is SYDVKM. The CDR3 runs to 17 residues. Germline trimming cut 5 bases from V and 3 bases from J; bases unmatched to any gene: 9. CDR3 loop: CASSPIAGTSGEETQYF. Written as DNA, the CDR3 is TGTGCCAGCAGTCCCATTGCCGGGACTAGCGGGGAAGAGACCCAGTACTTC.